This is a list of T cell receptor beta chains from one sample in a study of cytomegalovirus exposure and HLA in healthy donors. Profiled with immunoSEQ multiplex PCR; TCRdb holds only in-frame clones, not every one. The table records fewer than 90,000 clones, approximately 76% of them present only once. Sequences were obtained from PBMCs. The source is a man aged 25 to 40 in good health and CMV-seropositive. Both conserved end residues are part of each CDR3. A D gene is named only where the DNA matches it firmly. Clone size is shown for a subset of rows, as once, few, many or a class of expanded clone.

D gene | J gene | clone size | V gene | CDR3 protein | CDR3 DNA
NA | TRBJ2-7 | NA | TRBV6-4 | CARRDLEAGAEQYF | TGTGCCAGGAGAGACCTTGAAGCAGGGGCCGAGCAGTACTTC
NA | TRBJ2-5 | few | TRBV2 | CASSEMPAGEETQYF | TGTGCCAGCAGTGAAATGCCGGCAGGGGAGGAGACCCAGTACTTC
TRBD1 | TRBJ2-1 | NA | TRBV2 | CASRGQDSYNEQFF | TGTGCCAGCCGGGGACAGGACTCCTACAATGAGCAGTTCTTC
TRBD2 | TRBJ2-6 | once | TRBV9 | CASSAREGSGANVLTF | TGTGCCAGCAGCGCAAGGGAGGGCTCTGGGGCCAACGTCCTGACTTTC
NA | TRBJ1-1 | NA | TRBV4-3 | CASSQDASLGGDTEAFF | TGCGCCAGCAGCCAAGATGCCAGTCTCGGAGGGGACACTGAAGCTTTCTTT
TRBD1 | TRBJ2-7 | NA | TRBV19 | CASSIGTGLAYEQYF | TGTGCCAGTAGTATCGGGACAGGCCTTGCCTACGAGCAGTACTTC
NA | TRBJ2-1 | NA | TRBV7-9 | CASSLAPRAYNEQFF | TGTGCCAGCAGCTTAGCCCCCAGGGCCTACAATGAGCAGTTCTTC
TRBD1 | TRBJ2-4 | NA | TRBV5-1 | CASSRDSGYNENIQYF | TGCGCCAGCAGCCGGGACAGCGGATACAATGAAAACATTCAGTACTTC
NA | TRBJ1-4 | NA | TRBV7-8 | CASSSYRVTTNEKLFF | TGTGCCAGCAGCTCGTACAGGGTTACAACTAATGAAAAACTGTTTTTT
TRBD1 | TRBJ2-2 | NA | TRBV28 | CASSGEGQGSVTGELFF | TGTGCCAGCAGTGGTGAAGGACAGGGGAGTGTCACCGGGGAGCTGTTTTTT
NA | TRBJ2-7 | NA | TRBV28 | CASSSDQPGQSEQYF | TGTGCCAGCAGTTCTGACCAACCCGGACAATCCGAGCAGTACTTC
NA | TRBJ2-5 | once | TRBV6-1 | CASSEQRQETQYF | TGTGCCAGCAGTGAACAGCGCCAAGAGACCCAGTACTTC
TRBD1 | TRBJ1-4 | NA | TRBV5-4 | CASSLNRGGEKLFF | TGTGCCAGCAGCTTGAACAGGGGTGGAGAAAAACTGTTTTTT
TRBD1 | TRBJ2-7 | NA | TRBV2 | CASSERTGIAYEQYF | TGTGCCAGCAGTGAAAGGACAGGGATTGCCTACGAGCAGTACTTC
TRBD2 | TRBJ2-1 | NA | TRBV27 | CASSSHSGGAGAEQFF | TGTGCCAGCAGTTCGCACAGCGGGGGGGCCGGGGCTGAGCAGTTCTTC
TRBD1 | TRBJ2-3 | NA | TRBV11-1 | CASSSPTGGNTDTQYF | TGTGCCAGCAGCTCACCTACAGGGGGGAACACAGATACGCAGTATTTT
TRBD2 | TRBJ2-1 | NA | TRBV5-1 | CASSGREVAAFHEQFF | TGCGCCAGCAGCGGACGGGAGGTAGCGGCTTTCCATGAGCAGTTCTTC
NA | TRBJ2-5 | NA | TRBV18 | CASSLSGFQETQYF | TGTGCCAGCTCACTCTCAGGGTTCCAAGAGACCCAGTACTTC
TRBD2 | TRBJ2-6 | medium-sized | TRBV19 | CASSPSGGSGANVLTF | TGTGCCAGTAGTCCGAGCGGGGGGTCTGGGGCCAACGTCCTGACTTTC
NA | TRBJ1-1 | NA | TRBV5-1 | CASSLGGVSNTEAFF | TGCGCCAGCAGCTTGGGGGGGGTCTCGAACACTGAAGCTTTCTTT
NA | TRBJ2-7 | NA | TRBV7-2 | CASSLAGVVEQYF | TGTGCCAGCAGCTTGGCCGGGGTGGTAGAGCAGTACTTC
NA | TRBJ1-5 | few | TRBV7-9 | CASSPLTGSPQPQHF | TGTGCCAGCAGCCCACTAACAGGGTCTCCTCAGCCCCAGCATTTT
TRBD2 | TRBJ2-3 | NA | TRBV5-4 | CASRGGTGGYTDTQYF | TGTGCCAGCAGGGGGGGGACGGGGGGATACACAGATACGCAGTATTTT
TRBD1 | TRBJ2-7 | NA | TRBV29-1 | CSVVRTGYEQYF | TGCAGCGTTGTAAGGACAGGCTACGAGCAGTACTTC
TRBD2 | TRBJ2-5 | NA | TRBV19 | CASRGGGQETQYF | TGTGCCAGTCGGGGCGGGGGGCAAGAGACCCAGTACTTC
TRBD1 | TRBJ1-1 | NA | TRBV10-3 | CAISQGAKNTEAFF | TGTGCCATCAGCCAGGGGGCAAAGAACACTGAAGCTTTCTTT
NA | TRBJ1-5 | NA | TRBV6-1 | CASSQGPRNQPQHF | TGTGCCAGCAGCCAGGGGCCTCGCAATCAGCCCCAGCATTTT
NA | TRBJ2-7 | NA | TRBV27 | CASRPTGNYEQYF | TGTGCCAGCAGACCGACAGGAAACTACGAGCAGTACTTC
NA | TRBJ1-1 | NA | TRBV6-1 | CASTLTGRVNTEAFF | TGTGCCAGCACGCTTACAGGAAGGGTGAACACTGAAGCTTTCTTT
TRBD1 | TRBJ1-2 | NA | TRBV19 | CASSSGQGAYGYTF | TGTGCCAGTAGTTCGGGACAGGGGGCATATGGCTACACCTTC
TRBD2 | TRBJ2-6 | NA | TRBV5-4 | CASRSGGASSGANVLTF | TGTGCCAGCAGGAGCGGGGGGGCCTCATCTGGGGCCAACGTCCTGACTTTC
TRBD1 | TRBJ1-5 | NA | TRBV28 | CASSSGQGRQPQHF | TGTGCCAGCAGCAGCGGACAGGGGAGGCAGCCCCAGCATTTT
TRBD1 | TRBJ2-7 | few | TRBV5-1 | CASSSQGTGAYEQYF | TGCGCCAGCAGCTCCCAAGGGACAGGGGCCTACGAGCAGTACTTC
TRBD2 | TRBJ2-1 | NA | TRBV6-1 | CASSDMSWGGNEQFF | TGTGCCAGCAGTGATATGTCCTGGGGAGGGAATGAGCAGTTCTTC
NA | TRBJ1-2 | NA | TRBV6-5 | CASSSGSVGYGYTF | TGTGCCAGCAGTTCGGGGTCCGTTGGCTATGGCTACACCTTC
TRBD1 | TRBJ1-5 | NA | TRBV7-8 | CASSRQGNQPQHF | TGTGCCAGCAGCAGACAGGGGAACCAGCCCCAGCATTTT
TRBD1 | TRBJ2-3 | few | TRBV7-3 | CASSLSGGAFSGTDTQYF | TGTGCCAGCAGCTTATCAGGGGGCGCTTTCTCTGGCACAGATACGCAGTATTTT
TRBD1 | TRBJ2-7 | NA | TRBV6-5 | CASSSGNRGYEQYF | TGTGCCAGCAGTTCAGGGAACAGGGGCTACGAGCAGTACTTC